Detailed here is one T cell receptor beta chain. Its antigen specificity is not known. Base qualities were left out, and no much larger clone turns up one base away. This specimen belongs to a study of STAT5B mutations in CD4+ large granular lymphocyte leukemia (dated by TCRdb to 2022 to 2024). At the level of the whole study: Among healthy controls, the CDR3 'QG' motif was associated with a particular HLA allele. The study compared the TCRbeta repertoires of patients with CD4+ T-cell large granular lymphocyte leukemia against the TCRbeta repertoires of healthy blood donors. Flow cytometry performed on FACSCanto II or FACSVerse showed that the purified fractions had more than 95% purity among lymphocytes. Beyond this particular receptor, the publication reports: The data were not HLA-matched, and the relatively small sample size could explain the higher clonality seen in CD4+ compared with CD8+ T-LGLL. Enrichment of TRBV06-family usage was observed among the top patient clones (8/27) relative to healthy controls (2/35). CD4-sorted patient repertoires appeared more clonal than healthy CD4+ repertoires, and this difference persisted after removing the putative leukemic clones. The main leukemic clonotypes were found to be private to each patient, although 25% to 30% of the main leukemic clonotypes were detected at low frequency in the non-leukemic repertoires of other patients.

The healthy control group was made up of 40 or so blood donors, and the Finnish Red Cross blood service supplied their buffy coats. All TCR-sequenced material derived from peripheral blood: patient blood samples and healthy donor buffy coats. Peripheral blood mononuclear cells were isolated by Ficoll-Hypaque gradient centrifugation. Magnetic purification was used to isolate CD4+ cells from the buffy coats of the healthy controls. Genomic DNA was extracted with the Gentra Puregene Cell and Tissue kit and quantified on a Qubit 2.0 fluorometer. The V end loses 3 bases and the J end loses 0 bases, and a stretch of 9 bases separates them. The CDR3 numbers 14 residues from cysteine through phenylalanine. CDR3 DNA only is kept here, 42 bases in frame from base 1. The CDR1 and CDR2 encoded by the germline V gene are KGHSH and LQKENI. The immunoSEQ assay at survey resolution was applied to genomic DNA for sequencing of TCRbeta rearrangements. The original pipeline was this. A lowest detectable productive clonotype frequency of 2.59 x 10-5 was observed in the TCR sequencing data. Only productive TCRbeta rearrangements, defined as complete and in-frame sequences, were included in the analyses. Simpson clonality, calculated in the immunoSEQ Analyzer version 3.0, was used as the measure of sample clonality. Clones were binned by frequency as very rare, small, medium, large (1-20%) or hyperexpanded (>20%). Generation probabilities were estimated with OLGA 1.2.3, V-gene circos plots were generated with VDJtools, specificities were searched for in VDJdb, and CDR3 motifs were identified with GLIPH. TCRdb holds this immuneACCESS table with in-frame rearrangements only. Some clones are missing; in checked studies, unresolved V genes explain under half, and the rest has no known cause. V, J and clone size are taken as reported in that table, and D and trimming were inferred from the DNA itself. Present in this sample are 30,000 to 40,000 clones, around 80% of which were seen just once. The ten largest clones add up to 6.5% to 9% of the sample.

Material for sequencing was CD4+ T cells from blood buffy coats. The TCR comes from a human donor in good health. This sequence uses TRBV18 and TRBJ2-7; TRBD2 is possibly the D segment (5 matching bases). The CDR3 has the sequence CASSPDGLSYEQYF. The nucleotides are TGTGCCAGCTCACCGGACGGACTCTCCTACGAGCAGTACTTC. This CDR3, with the reference TRBV18 and TRBJ2-7 proteins standing in past its ends, gives the full variable domain NAGVMQNPRHLVRRRGQEARLRCSPMKGHSHVYWYRQLPEEGLKFMVYLQKENIIDESGMPKERFSAEFPKEGPSILRIQQVVRGDSAAYFCASSPDGLSYEQYFGPGTRLTVT.